This T cell receptor beta chain stems from a study of radiotherapy plus CTLA-4 blockade in lung cancer. Those patients who had chemo-refractory metastatic non-small-cell lung cancer were given focal radiation along with CTLA-4 blockade through ipilimumab. Repertoires were generated with immunoSEQ multiplex PCR, while TCRdb's copy carries only in-frame clones and drops some. This sample has about 53,000 clones, with about 85% found just once. The starting material was peripheral blood, obtained from a patient treated with radiotherapy plus ipilimumab. This receptor was taken from a human donor with non-small cell lung cancer whose response to radiotherapy plus ipilimumab could not be evaluated.

CDR3 DNA sequence: TGTGCTAGTGGTTTGGTACCGGGAATAGGAAGGGGGGGCTATGGCTACACCTTC. Encoded protein: CASGLVPGIGRGGYGYTF. The rearrangement links TRBV12-5 to TRBJ1-2; a possible D gene is TRBD1 (6 bases). The ends were cut back, 0 bases at V and 4 bases at J, with 21 bases in the middle. This CDR3 region has 18 residues. Germline loops: CDR1 LGHNT, CDR2 FRNRAP.